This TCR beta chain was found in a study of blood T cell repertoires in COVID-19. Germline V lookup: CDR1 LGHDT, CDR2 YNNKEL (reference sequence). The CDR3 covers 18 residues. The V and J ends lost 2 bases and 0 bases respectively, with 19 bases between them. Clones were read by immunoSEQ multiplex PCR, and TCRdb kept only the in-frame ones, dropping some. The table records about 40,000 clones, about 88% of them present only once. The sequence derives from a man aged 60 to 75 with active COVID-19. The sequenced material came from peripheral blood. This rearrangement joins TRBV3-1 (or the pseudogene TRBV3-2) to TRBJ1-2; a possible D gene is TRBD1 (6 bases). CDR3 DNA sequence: TGTGCCAGCAGCCAACCTGGGACAAGAGGGAAAACTAACTATGGCTACACCTTC. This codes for CASSQPGTRGKTNYGYTF.